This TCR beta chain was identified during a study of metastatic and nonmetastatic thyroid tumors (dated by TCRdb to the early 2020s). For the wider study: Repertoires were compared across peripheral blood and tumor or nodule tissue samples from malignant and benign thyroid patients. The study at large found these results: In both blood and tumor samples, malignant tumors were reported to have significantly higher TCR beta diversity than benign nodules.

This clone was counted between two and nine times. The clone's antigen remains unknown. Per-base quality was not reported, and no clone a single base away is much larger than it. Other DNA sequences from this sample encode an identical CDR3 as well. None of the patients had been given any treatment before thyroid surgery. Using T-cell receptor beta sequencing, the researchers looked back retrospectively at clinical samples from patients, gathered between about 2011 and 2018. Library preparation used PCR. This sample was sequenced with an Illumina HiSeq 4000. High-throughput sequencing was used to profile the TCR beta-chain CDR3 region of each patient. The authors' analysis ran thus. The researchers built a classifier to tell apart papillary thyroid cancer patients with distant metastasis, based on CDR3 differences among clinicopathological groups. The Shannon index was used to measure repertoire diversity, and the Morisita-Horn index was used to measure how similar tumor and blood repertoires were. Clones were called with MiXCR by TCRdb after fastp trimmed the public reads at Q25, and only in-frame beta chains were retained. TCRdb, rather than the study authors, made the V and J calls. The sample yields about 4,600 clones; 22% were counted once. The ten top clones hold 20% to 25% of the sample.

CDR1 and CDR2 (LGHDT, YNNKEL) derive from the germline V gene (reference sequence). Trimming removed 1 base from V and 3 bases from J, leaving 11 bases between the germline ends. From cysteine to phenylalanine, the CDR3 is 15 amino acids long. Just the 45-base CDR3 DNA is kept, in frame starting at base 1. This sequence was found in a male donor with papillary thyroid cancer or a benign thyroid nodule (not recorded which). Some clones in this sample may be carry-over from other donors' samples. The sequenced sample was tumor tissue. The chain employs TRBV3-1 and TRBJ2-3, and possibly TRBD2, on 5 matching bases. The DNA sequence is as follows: TGTGCCAGCAGCCAAGGAACGGGGTGGACAGATACGCAGTATTTT. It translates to CASSQGTGWTDTQYF.